This entry lists 10 T cell receptor beta chains sequenced from one sample in a study of T cell clonality in common variable immunodeficiency. Libraries were prepared by immunoSEQ multiplex PCR; TCRdb keeps only in-frame clonotypes and omits some of them. The sample yields approximately 81,000 clones, without any singletons. The sequencing input was peripheral blood mononuclear cells. The receptors originated from a person aged 18 to 75 in good health.

There are many counts of this clone. The read ends 3 residues before the CDR3 terminus; that terminus is restored from the germline J gene. V gene TRBV20-1 combines with J gene TRBJ2-1, with 9 bases aligning to TRBD2. The CDR3 has 14 residues. Germline V gives CDR1 DFQATT, CDR2 SNEGSKA (reference sequence). V shed 6 bases, J shed 8 bases, and the junction held 11 bases outside the gene matches. CDR3 bases read: TGCAGTGCCCGAGAGGGGACTAGCATCGATGAG. This translates into CSAREGTSIDE. The entire CDR3 sequence reads CSAREGTSIDEQFF.

This clone has at least ten counts. The read ends 3 residues shy of where the CDR3 ends; the end is completed using the germline J gene. This chain joins TRBV5-6 and TRBJ2-5; 7 nucleotides agree with TRBD1. CDR1 and CDR2 (germline): SGHDT, YYEEEE. V trimming: 2 bases; J trimming: 5 bases; junction bases outside the gene matches: 3. CDR3 length: 13 amino acids. The CDR3: CASSFKGAETQYF. The sequenced CDR3 bases are TGTGCCAGCAGCTTTAAGGGGGCTGAGACC.

This clone was seen at least ten times. The read terminates 3 residues before the CDR3 end, so the remaining end is supplied by the germline J gene. V is TRBV7-3 and J is TRBJ2-3; D is perhaps TRBD2 (6 bases). The CDR3 has 15 amino acids. V lost 1 base and J 3 bases, leaving 11 bases between the germline ends. The germline gives CDR1 SGHTA, CDR2 FQGTGA. The CDR3 is CASSLIGTVTDTQYF. CDR3 DNA, as far as it was read: TGTGCCAGCAGCTTAATAGGGACTGTAACAGATACG. The complete variable domain, with remaining parts taken from reference TRBV7-3 and TRBJ2-3, reads GAGVSQTPSNKVTEKGKYVELRCDPISGHTALYWYRQSLGQGPEFLIYFQGTGAADDSGLPNDRFFAVRPEGSVSTLKIQRTERGDSAVYLCASSLIGTVTDTQYFGPGTRLTVL.

This clone was recorded at least ten times. The read stops 3 residues short of the end of the CDR3; the missing end is completed from the germline J gene. V usage is TRBV20-1 and J usage is TRBJ2-7, with a possible D match to TRBD1 (6 bases). Germline assignment: CDR1 DFQATT and CDR2 SNEGSKA (reference sequence). CDR3 size: 17 residues. Trimming left V 2 bases short and J 5 bases short, with 25 bases between. CDR3 sequence reads: CSARPDVRDTGWDEQYF. CDR3 DNA (partial): TGCAGTGCTAGACCCGATGTCCGGGACACGGGATGGGACGAG.

This clone was observed at least ten times. The read finishes 3 residues shy of the CDR3 end, and the germline J gene is used to complete it. J is TRBJ2-7 and V is TRBV7-9; no clear D. The germline V and J ends were trimmed by 5 bases and 5 bases, with 7 bases remaining between them. Germline V gives CDR1 SEHNR, CDR2 FQNEAQ (reference sequence). CDR3 length: 11 residues. Partial CDR3 DNA: TGTGCCAGCAGCCCACTTAACGAG. Its translation: CASSPLNE. The entire CDR3 protein is CASSPLNEQYF.

Ten or more counts support this clone. Read data end 3 residues before the CDR3 end; the end is taken from the germline J gene. V and J are TRBV18 and TRBJ1-2; 7 nucleotides agree with TRBD1. The CDR3 has 14 residues. CDR1 is KGHSH and CDR2 is LQKENI in the germline V gene. V lost 6 bases and J lost 7; bases outside the gene matches: 11. The CDR3 loop reads CASSPDRERGGYTF. The sequenced CDR3 bases are TGTGCCAGCTCTCCCGACAGGGAAAGAGGTGGC. The full variable domain, its missing parts supplied by reference TRBV18 and TRBJ1-2, is NAGVMQNPRHLVRRRGQEARLRCSPMKGHSHVYWYRQLPEEGLKFMVYLQKENIIDESGMPKERFSAEFPKEGPSILRIQQVVRGDSAAYFCASSPDRERGGYTFGSGTRLTVV.

This clone came up many times. From the germline J gene comes the end of the CDR3, since the read stops 3 residues before it. The V and J genes are TRBV7-9 and TRBJ2-7, with D maybe TRBD1 (6 bases). Trimming cost V 5 bases and J 4 bases, with 9 bases left between them. Germline V CDR1 and CDR2: SEHNR, FQNEAQ (reference sequence). The CDR3 extends over 12 amino acids. The sequenced CDR3 bases are TGTGCCAGCAGCCGGACAGATTACGAG. Its translation: CASSRTDYE. The whole CDR3 reads CASSRTDYEQYF.

This clone was counted many times. The read stops 3 residues short of the end of the CDR3; the missing end is completed from the germline J gene. The rearrangement joins TRBV19 to TRBJ2-5; TRBD1 matches 10 bases. CDR1 and CDR2 from the germline V gene are LNHDA and SQIVND (reference sequence). This CDR3 contains 15 residues. V was pared by 5 bases and J by 5 bases, with 8 bases of the junction left unmatched. The CDR3 sequence is CASSVDRGPQETQYF. The CDR3 bases that were read are TGTGCCAGTAGTGTTGACAGGGGGCCCCAGGAGACC.

This clone was counted at least ten times. The read comes to an end 3 residues before the CDR3 does, leaving the germline J gene to fill in the end. This chain links TRBV19 with TRBJ1-1, with 8 bases identical to TRBD1. The germline gives CDR1 LNHDA, CDR2 SQIVND (reference sequence). V gave up 4 bases and J gave up 6 bases; unmatched junction bases: 4. The CDR3 length is 13 residues. CDR3 protein: CASSTTGVAEAFF. The DNA read from the CDR3 is TGTGCCAGTAGTACGACAGGGGTTGCTGAA.

This clone was counted at least ten times. The observed sequence ends 3 residues before the CDR3 terminus, with the missing tail filled in from the germline J gene. The chain combines TRBV19 with TRBJ1-3; 10 nucleotides line up with TRBD1. The CDR3 contains 16 residues. Germline CDR1 and CDR2: LNHDA and SQIVND (reference sequence). V shed 3 bases and J 0 bases; nucleotides not matched to a gene: 2. This chain's CDR3 is CASSIRTGGSGNTIYF. The CDR3 DNA, read in part, is TGTGCCAGTAGTATTCGGACAGGGGGCTCTGGAAACACC.